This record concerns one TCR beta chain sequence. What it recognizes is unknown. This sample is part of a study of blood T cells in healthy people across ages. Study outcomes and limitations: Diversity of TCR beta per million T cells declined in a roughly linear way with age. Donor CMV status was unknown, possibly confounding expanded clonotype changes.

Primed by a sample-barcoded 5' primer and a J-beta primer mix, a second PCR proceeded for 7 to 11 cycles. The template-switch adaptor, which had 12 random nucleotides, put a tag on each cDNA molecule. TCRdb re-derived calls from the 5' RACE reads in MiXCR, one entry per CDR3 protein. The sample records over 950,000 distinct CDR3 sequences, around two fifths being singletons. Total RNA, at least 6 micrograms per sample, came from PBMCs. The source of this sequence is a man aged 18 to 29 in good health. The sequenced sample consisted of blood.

The chain's CDR3 is CSARDSGGAGADTQYF. The CDR3, as DNA: TGCAGTGCTAGAGACAGCGGGGGGGCCGGAGCAGATACGCAGTATTTT. The V gene is TRBV20-1, the J gene TRBJ2-3, with TRBD2 matching over 10 bases. Looked up from germline, CDR1 is DFQATT and CDR2 is SNEGSKA (reference sequence). J was trimmed by 4 bases and V by 0 bases; bases with no gene match: 7. CDR3 length: 16 amino acids.